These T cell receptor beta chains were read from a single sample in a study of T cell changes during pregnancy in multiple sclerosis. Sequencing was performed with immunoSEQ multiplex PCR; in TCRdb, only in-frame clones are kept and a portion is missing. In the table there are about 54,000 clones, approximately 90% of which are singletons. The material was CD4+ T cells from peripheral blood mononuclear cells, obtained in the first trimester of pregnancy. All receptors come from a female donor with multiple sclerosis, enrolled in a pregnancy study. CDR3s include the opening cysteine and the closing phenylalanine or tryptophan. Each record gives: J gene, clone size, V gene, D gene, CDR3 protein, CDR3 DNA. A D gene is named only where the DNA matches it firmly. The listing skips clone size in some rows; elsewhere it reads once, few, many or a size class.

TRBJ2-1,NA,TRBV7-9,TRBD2,CASSLGEGLAVYYNEQFF,TGTGCCAGCAGCTTAGGTGAGGGACTAGCGGTTTACTACAATGAGCAGTTCTTC
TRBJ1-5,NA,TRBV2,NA,CASLGGNQPQHF,TGTGCCAGCCTCGGGGGCAATCAGCCCCAGCATTTT
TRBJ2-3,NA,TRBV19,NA,CASSSGFQSADTQYF,TGTGCCAGTAGTTCGGGGTTTCAGTCCGCAGATACGCAGTATTTT
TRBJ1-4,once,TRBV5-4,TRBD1,CASSLTPGGSEKLFF,TGTGCCAGCAGCCTTACCCCAGGGGGCTCTGAAAAACTGTTTTTT
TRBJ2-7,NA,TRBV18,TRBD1,CASSRETGTLSYEQYF,TGTGCCAGCTCACGGGAGACAGGGACCCTCTCCTACGAGCAGTACTTC
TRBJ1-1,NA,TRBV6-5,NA,CASSSRGTEAFF,TGTGCCAGCAGTTCTCGGGGGACTGAAGCTTTCTTT
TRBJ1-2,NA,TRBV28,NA,CASSFGPRGYTF,TGTGCCAGCAGTTTCGGCCCTAGGGGCTACACCTTC
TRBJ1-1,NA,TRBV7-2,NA,CASEGGAWTEAFF,TGTGCCAGCGAAGGGGGGGCTTGGACTGAAGCTTTCTTT
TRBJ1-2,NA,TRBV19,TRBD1,CASSLRGQGNPLAGYTF,TGTGCCAGTAGTCTCCGGGGACAGGGTAACCCTCTGGCCGGCTACACCTTC
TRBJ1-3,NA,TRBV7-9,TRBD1,CASSLAGQKGGNTIYF,TGTGCCAGCAGCTTAGCGGGACAGAAAGGTGGAAACACCATATATTTT
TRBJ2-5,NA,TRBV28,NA,CASSFSETQYF,TGTGCCAGCAGTTTCTCTGAGACCCAGTACTTC
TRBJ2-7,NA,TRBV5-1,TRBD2,CASSLDSGRSYEQYF,TGCGCCAGCAGCTTGGATAGCGGGAGGTCCTACGAGCAGTACTTC
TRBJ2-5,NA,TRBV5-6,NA,CASSWQHQETQYF,TGTGCCAGCAGCTGGCAACACCAAGAGACCCAGTACTTC
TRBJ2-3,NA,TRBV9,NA,CASSVVGQGTDTQYF,TGTGCCAGCAGCGTAGTTGGGCAAGGCACAGATACGCAGTATTTT
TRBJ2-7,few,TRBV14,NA,CASSQDLYEQYF,TGTGCCAGCAGCCAAGACCTCTACGAGCAGTACTTC
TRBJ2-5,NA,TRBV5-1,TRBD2,CASSRGTSGEETQYF,TGCGCCAGCAGCCGCGGGACTAGCGGGGAAGAGACCCAGTACTTC
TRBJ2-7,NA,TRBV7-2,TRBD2,CASSQGTSGSYEQYF,TGTGCCAGCAGCCAAGGGACTAGCGGGAGCTACGAGCAGTACTTC
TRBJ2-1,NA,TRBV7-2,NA,CASSLARGYNEQFF,TGTGCCAGCAGCTTAGCGCGCGGGTACAATGAGCAGTTCTTC
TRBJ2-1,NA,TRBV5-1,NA,CASRIGILVNEQFF,TGCGCCAGCAGGATAGGGATACTAGTTAATGAGCAGTTCTTC
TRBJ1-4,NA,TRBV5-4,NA,CASSPMTGNEKLFF,TGCGCCAGCAGCCCTATGACGGGGAATGAAAAACTGTTTTTT
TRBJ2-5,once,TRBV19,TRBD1,CASSLQGQGIGETQYF,TGTGCCAGTAGTCTCCAGGGACAGGGAATAGGAGAGACCCAGTACTTC
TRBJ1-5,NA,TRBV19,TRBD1,CASRTGRDQPQHF,TGTGCCAGTCGGACAGGGCGGGATCAGCCCCAGCATTTT
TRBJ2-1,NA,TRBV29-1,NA,CSAPGRLDEQFF,TGCAGCGCACCAGGGCGGTTAGATGAGCAGTTCTTC
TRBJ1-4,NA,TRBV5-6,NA,CASSLTPGYEKLFF,TGTGCCAGCAGCTTAACTCCGGGGTATGAAAAACTGTTTTTT
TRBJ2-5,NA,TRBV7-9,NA,CASSLSPEETQYF,TGTGCCAGCAGCTTATCTCCGGAAGAGACCCAGTACTTC
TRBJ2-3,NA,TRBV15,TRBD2,CATSREKAGGFPTDTQYF,TGTGCCACCAGCAGAGAAAAGGCGGGGGGCTTCCCCACAGATACGCAGTATTTT
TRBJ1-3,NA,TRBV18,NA,CASSPRQASGNTIYF,TGTGCCAGCTCACCACGACAAGCCTCTGGAAACACCATATATTTT
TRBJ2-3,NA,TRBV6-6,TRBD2,CASSYPTSGGGDTQYF,TGTGCCAGCAGTTACCCGACTAGCGGGGGAGGAGATACGCAGTATTTT
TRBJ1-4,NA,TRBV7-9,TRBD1,CASSQDRGTNEKLFF,TGTGCCAGCAGTCAAGACAGGGGAACTAATGAAAAACTGTTTTTT
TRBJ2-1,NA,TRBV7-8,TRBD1,CASSLSRWDRDNEQFF,TGTGCCAGCAGCTTATCCCGATGGGACAGAGACAATGAGCAGTTCTTC
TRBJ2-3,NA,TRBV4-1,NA,CASSQEAADTQYF,TGCGCCAGCAGCCAAGAGGCGGCAGATACGCAGTATTTT
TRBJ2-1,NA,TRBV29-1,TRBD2,CSVLSSGTTYNEQFF,TGCAGCGTTTTATCTAGCGGGACCACCTACAATGAGCAGTTCTTC
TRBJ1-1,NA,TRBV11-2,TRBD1,CASSLDEQGARAEAFF,TGTGCCAGCAGCTTAGATGAGCAGGGGGCGAGGGCTGAAGCTTTCTTT
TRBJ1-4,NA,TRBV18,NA,CASSRGNEKLFF,TGTGCCAGCTCTAGGGGGAATGAAAAACTGTTTTTT
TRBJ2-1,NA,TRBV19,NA,CASRRRAESSYNEQFF,TGTGCCAGTAGAAGGAGAGCTGAAAGCTCCTACAATGAGCAGTTCTTC
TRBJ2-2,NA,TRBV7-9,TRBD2,CASSLAGANTGELFF,TGTGCCAGCAGTCTAGCGGGTGCGAACACCGGGGAGCTGTTTTTT
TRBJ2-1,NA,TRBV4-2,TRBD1,CASSQDQQGDNEQFF,TGTGCCAGCAGCCAAGATCAACAGGGGGACAATGAGCAGTTCTTC
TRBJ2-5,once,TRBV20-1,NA,CSARDAETQYF,TGCAGTGCTAGAGATGCGGAGACCCAGTACTTC
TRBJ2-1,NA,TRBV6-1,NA,CASSEALLKGANEQFF,TGTGCCAGCAGTGAAGCGCTTCTAAAAGGGGCCAATGAGCAGTTCTTC
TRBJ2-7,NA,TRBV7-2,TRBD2,CASSPRTSGRPRHYEQYF,TGTGCCAGCAGCCCCCGGACTAGCGGGAGGCCGCGGCACTACGAGCAGTACTTC
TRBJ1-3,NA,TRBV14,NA,CASSQVGIGNTIYF,TGTGCCAGCAGCCAAGTCGGGATCGGAAACACCATATATTTT
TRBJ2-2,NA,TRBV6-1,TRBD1,CASSAGTGVSTGELFF,TGTGCCAGCAGTGCGGGGACAGGGGTTTCGACCGGGGAGCTGTTTTTT
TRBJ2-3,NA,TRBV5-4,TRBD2,CASSLGNSGGADTQYF,TGTGCCAGCAGCTTGGGGAATAGCGGGGGGGCCGATACGCAGTATTTT
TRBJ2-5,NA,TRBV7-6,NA,CASSLAFNRANQETQYF,TGTGCCAGCAGCTTAGCGTTTAACAGGGCAAATCAAGAGACCCAGTACTTC
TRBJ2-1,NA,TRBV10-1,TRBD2,CASSESPGLAGESSYNEQFF,TGCGCCAGCAGTGAGAGTCCGGGACTAGCGGGAGAGAGCTCCTACAATGAGCAGTTCTTC
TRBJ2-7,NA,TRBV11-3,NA,CASSLAGGVDEQYF,TGTGCCAGCAGCCTGGCCGGGGGTGTCGACGAGCAGTACTTC
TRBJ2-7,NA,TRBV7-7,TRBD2,CASRRTSAYEQYF,TGTGCTAGCAGACGGACTAGCGCCTACGAGCAGTACTTC
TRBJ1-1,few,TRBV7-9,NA,CASSLRGINTEAFF,TGTGCCAGCAGCTTAAGGGGTATCAACACTGAAGCTTTCTTT
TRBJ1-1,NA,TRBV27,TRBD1,CASSLRGQGRTEAFF,TGTGCCAGCAGTTTGCGGGGACAGGGACGGACTGAAGCTTTCTTT